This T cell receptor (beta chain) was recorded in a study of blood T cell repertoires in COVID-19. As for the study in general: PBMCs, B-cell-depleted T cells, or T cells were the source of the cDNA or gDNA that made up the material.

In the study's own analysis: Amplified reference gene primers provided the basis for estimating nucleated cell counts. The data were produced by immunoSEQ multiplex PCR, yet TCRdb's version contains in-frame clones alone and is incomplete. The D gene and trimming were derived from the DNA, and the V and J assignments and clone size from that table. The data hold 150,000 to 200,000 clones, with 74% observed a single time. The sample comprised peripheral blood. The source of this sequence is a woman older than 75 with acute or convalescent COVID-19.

The CDR3 nucleotides read TGCGCCAGCAGCTTGTATCTGGCGGGGGGGGAGACCCAGTACTTC. This codes for CASSLYLAGGETQYF. This rearrangement joins TRBV5-1 to TRBJ2-5; 9 nucleotides agree with TRBD2. V lost 1 base to trimming and J lost 5 bases; unmatched junction nucleotides: 6. Germline loops: CDR1 SGHRS, CDR2 YFSETQ. The CDR3 extends over 15 amino acids.